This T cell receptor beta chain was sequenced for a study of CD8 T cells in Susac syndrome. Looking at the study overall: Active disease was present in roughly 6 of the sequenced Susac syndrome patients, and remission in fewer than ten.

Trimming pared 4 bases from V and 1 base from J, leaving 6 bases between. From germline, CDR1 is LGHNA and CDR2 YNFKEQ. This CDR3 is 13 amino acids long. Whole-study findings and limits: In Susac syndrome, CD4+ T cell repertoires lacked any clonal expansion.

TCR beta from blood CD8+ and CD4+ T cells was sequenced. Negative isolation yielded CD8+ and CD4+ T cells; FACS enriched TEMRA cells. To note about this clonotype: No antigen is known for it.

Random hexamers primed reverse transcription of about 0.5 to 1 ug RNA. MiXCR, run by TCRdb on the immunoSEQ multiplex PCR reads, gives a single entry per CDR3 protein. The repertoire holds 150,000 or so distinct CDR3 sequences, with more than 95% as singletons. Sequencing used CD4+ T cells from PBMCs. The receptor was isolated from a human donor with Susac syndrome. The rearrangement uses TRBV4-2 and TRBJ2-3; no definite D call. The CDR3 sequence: CASSLIGTDTQYF. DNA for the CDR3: TGTGCCAGCAGCCTTATAGGCACAGATACGCAGTATTTT.